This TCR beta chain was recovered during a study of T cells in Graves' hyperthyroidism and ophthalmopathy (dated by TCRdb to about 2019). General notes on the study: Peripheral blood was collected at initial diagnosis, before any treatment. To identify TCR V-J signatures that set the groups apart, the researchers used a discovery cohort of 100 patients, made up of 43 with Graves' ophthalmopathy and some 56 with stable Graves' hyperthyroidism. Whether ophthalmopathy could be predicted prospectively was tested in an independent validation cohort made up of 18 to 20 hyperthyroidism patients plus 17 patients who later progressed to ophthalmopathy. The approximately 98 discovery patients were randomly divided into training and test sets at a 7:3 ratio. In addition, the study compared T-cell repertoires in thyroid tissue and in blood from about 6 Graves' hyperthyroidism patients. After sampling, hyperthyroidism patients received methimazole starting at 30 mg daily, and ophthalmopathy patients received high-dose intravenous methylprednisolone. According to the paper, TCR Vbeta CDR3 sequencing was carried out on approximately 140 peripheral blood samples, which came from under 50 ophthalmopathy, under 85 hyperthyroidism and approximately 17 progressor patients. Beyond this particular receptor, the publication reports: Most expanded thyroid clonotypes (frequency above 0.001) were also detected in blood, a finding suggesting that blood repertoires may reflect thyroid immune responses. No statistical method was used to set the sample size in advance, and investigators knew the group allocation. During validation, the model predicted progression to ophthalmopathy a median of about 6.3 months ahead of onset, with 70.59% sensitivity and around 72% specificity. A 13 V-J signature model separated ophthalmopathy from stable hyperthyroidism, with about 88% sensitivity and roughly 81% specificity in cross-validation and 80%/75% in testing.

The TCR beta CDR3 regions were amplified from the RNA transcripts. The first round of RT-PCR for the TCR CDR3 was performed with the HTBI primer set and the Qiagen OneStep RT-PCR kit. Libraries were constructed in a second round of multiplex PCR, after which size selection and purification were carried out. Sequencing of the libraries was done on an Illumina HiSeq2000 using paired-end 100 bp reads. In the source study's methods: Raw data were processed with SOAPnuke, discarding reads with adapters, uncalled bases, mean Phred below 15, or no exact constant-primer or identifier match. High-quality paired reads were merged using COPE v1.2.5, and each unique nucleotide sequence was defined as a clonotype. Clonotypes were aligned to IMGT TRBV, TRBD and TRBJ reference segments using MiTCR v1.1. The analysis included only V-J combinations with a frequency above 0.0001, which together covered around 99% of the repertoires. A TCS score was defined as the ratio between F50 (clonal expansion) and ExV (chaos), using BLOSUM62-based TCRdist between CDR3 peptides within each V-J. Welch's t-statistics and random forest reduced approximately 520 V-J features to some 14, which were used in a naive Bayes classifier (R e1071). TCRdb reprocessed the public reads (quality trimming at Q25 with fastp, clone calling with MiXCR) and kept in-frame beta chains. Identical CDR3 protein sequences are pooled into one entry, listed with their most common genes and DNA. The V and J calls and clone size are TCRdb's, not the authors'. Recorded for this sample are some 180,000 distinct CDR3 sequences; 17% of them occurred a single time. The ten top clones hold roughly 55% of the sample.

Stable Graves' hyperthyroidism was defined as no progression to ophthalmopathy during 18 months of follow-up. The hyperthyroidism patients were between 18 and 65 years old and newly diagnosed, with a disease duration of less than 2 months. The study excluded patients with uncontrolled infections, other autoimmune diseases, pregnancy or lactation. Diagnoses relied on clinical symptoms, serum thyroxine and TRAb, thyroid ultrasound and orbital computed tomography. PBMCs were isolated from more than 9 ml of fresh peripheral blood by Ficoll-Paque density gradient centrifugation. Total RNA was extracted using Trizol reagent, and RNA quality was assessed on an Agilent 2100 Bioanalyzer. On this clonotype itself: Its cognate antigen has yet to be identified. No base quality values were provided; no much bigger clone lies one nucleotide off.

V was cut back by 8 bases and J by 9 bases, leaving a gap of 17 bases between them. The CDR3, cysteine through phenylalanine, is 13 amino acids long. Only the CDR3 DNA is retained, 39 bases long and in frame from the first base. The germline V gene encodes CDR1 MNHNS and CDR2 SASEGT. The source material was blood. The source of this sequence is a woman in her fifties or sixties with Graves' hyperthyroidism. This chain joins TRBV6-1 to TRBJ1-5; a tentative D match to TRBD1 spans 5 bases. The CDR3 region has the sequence CASSRGPGGPQHF. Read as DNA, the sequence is TGTGCCAGCTCTCGAGGGCCCGGGGGGCCCCAGCATTTT.